These T cell receptor beta chains were read from a single sample in a study of blood T cell repertoires in COVID-19. The method was immunoSEQ multiplex PCR; TCRdb's version includes in-frame clones alone and lacks a portion of them. Of about 36,000 clones detected, 75% to 95% appear once; the ten largest clones hold around 4.8%. The source material was peripheral blood. The receptors here all came from a human donor in a cohort sampled during active COVID-19. CDR3s include the opening cysteine and the closing phenylalanine or tryptophan. The D gene is left open where the match is weak. Some rows have no size entry. The others give once, few or many, or a class for an expanded clone.

clone_size	v_call	d_call	j_call	cdr3_nt	cdr3_aa
once	TRBV19	NA	TRBJ2-1	TGTGCCAGTAGTAGGCCCCCCGGTGGCGGTCCCTACAATGAGCAGTTCTTC	CASSRPPGGGPYNEQFF
NA	TRBV7-3	TRBD1	TRBJ1-6	TGTGCCAGCAGCCAGACAGGGGCGGGATCACCCCTCCACTTT	CASSQTGAGSPLHF
NA	TRBV9	NA	TRBJ1-4	TGTGCCAGCAGCGTCCTGGCGGGCGGGGGTGAAAAACTGTTTTTT	CASSVLAGGGEKLFF
NA	TRBV7-9	NA	TRBJ2-7	TGTGCCAGCAGCTTAGGACCTAGCGCTTCCTACGAGCAGTACTTC	CASSLGPSASYEQYF
NA	TRBV28	NA	TRBJ1-5	TGTGCCAGCAGCGCCGCCAGGGGCAGGAGCAATCAGCCCCAGCATTTT	CASSAARGRSNQPQHF
once	TRBV18	TRBD2	TRBJ2-1	TGTGCCAGCTCACCTAGCGGGAACTCCTACAATGAGCAGTTCTTC	CASSPSGNSYNEQFF
NA	TRBV28	NA	TRBJ2-7	TGTGCCAGCAGTTCTCGGCGGCTGAACGAGCAGTACTTC	CASSSRRLNEQYF
NA	TRBV2	TRBD1	TRBJ1-6	TGTGCCAGCAGTGAACCCACAGGGGGGACTCCTCATTCACCCCTCCACTTT	CASSEPTGGTPHSPLHF
NA	TRBV12-3/TRBV12-4	TRBD1	TRBJ1-4	TGTGCCAGCAGTTTAGGGGGACAGGAAAAACTGTTTTTT	CASSLGGQEKLFF
NA	TRBV5-1	NA	TRBJ2-1	TGCGCCAGCAGCCGCGAGGACACGCGTCCGTTCTTC	CASSREDTRPFF
NA	TRBV6-6	TRBD1	TRBJ2-7	TGTGCCAGCAGTTACGAGGGGGCGGGTTACGAGCAGTACTTC	CASSYEGAGYEQYF
NA	TRBV11-1	TRBD2	TRBJ2-7	TGTGCCAGCAGCCCCCAACTAGCGCGCCTTTCTGGGGAGCAGTACTTC	CASSPQLARLSGEQYF
few	TRBV5-5	NA	TRBJ2-1	TGTGCCAGCAGCTTGGGCTTTGTAGCCTACAATGAGCAGTTCTTC	CASSLGFVAYNEQFF
few	TRBV28	TRBD2	TRBJ2-7	TGTGCCAGCAGAAACCCGGGGGGGGGCCACGAGCAGTACTTC	CASRNPGGGHEQYF
NA	TRBV5-1	TRBD1	TRBJ1-6	TGCGCCAGCAGCTTGGGTCGGACAGGGCCATCACCCCTCCACTTT	CASSLGRTGPSPLHF
NA	TRBV15	TRBD1	TRBJ1-2	TGTGCCACCAGTTTTGGACAGGGCGGCTACACCTTC	CATSFGQGGYTF
few	TRBV19	NA	TRBJ1-5	TGTGCCAGTAGTATTTCAAGAGATAGCAATCAGCCCCAGCATTTT	CASSISRDSNQPQHF
NA	TRBV10-3	TRBD1	TRBJ2-3	TGTGCCATCAGTAACAGGGGGCAAGATACGCAGTATTTT	CAISNRGQDTQYF
NA	TRBV19	NA	TRBJ1-5	TGTGCCAGTAGTATAATAAGAGGGTCTCAGCCCCAGCATTTT	CASSIIRGSQPQHF
NA	TRBV3-1/TRBV3-2	TRBD1	TRBJ1-1	TGTGCCAGCAGCCCCTGGGACAGGGGGTTGGACGCTGAAGCTTTCTTT	CASSPWDRGLDAEAFF
once	TRBV6-5	NA	TRBJ1-6	TGTGCCAGCAGCGTTATCGAGGGCAATTCACCCCTCCACTTT	CASSVIEGNSPLHF
NA	TRBV3-1/TRBV3-2	NA	TRBJ1-5	TGTGCCAGCAGCTCCCGGACGAATCCTCACCTTTATAGCGCTCAGCCCCAGCATTTT	CASSSRTNPHLYSAQPQHF
NA	TRBV9	TRBD1	TRBJ2-2	TGTGCCAGCAGCGTAGGAGGGGGCTGGAGCACCGGGGAGCTGTTTTTT	CASSVGGGWSTGELFF
NA	TRBV7-2	NA	TRBJ1-5	TGTGCCAGCAGTCAGGGGAGCAATCAGCCCCAGCATTTT	CASSQGSNQPQHF
NA	TRBV6-1	TRBD1	TRBJ2-2	TGTGCCAGCAGTGAAGCCTCATCCTGGGACAGGCGGGACGGGGAGCTGTTTTTT	CASSEASSWDRRDGELFF
NA	TRBV6-5	NA	TRBJ1-1	TGTGCCAGCAGTTCGCGACAGACGAACACTGAAGCTTTCTTT	CASSSRQTNTEAFF
NA	TRBV11-2	NA	TRBJ2-1	TGTGCCAGCAGCTTAGATACAGAGCAGTTCTTC	CASSLDTEQFF
few	TRBV5-1	NA	TRBJ1-3	TGCGCCAGCAGCCAGGGGAGTGGACCCGTGGGTGGAAACACCATATATTTT	CASSQGSGPVGGNTIYF
NA	TRBV6-2/TRBV6-3	TRBD1	TRBJ1-5	TGTGCCAGCAGTTACTCGCATAGGACAGGGGGCAATCAGCCCCAGCATTTT	CASSYSHRTGGNQPQHF
NA	TRBV28	TRBD1	TRBJ1-2	TGTGCCAGCAGTTTAGTTTTGGGGGGACAGAACTATGGCTACACCTTC	CASSLVLGGQNYGYTF
NA	TRBV9	TRBD2	TRBJ2-1	TGTGCCAGCAGCGCCCCAGGACTAGCGGACTACAATGAGCAGTTCTTC	CASSAPGLADYNEQFF
NA	TRBV7-3	TRBD1	TRBJ2-4	TGTGCCAGCAGTCCGGTAAGGAACAGGGGGTTCCAAAACATTCAGTACTTC	CASSPVRNRGFQNIQYF
NA	TRBV3-1/TRBV3-2	NA	TRBJ2-7	TGTGCCAGCAGCCATGCAGGGGACTACGAGCAGTACTTC	CASSHAGDYEQYF
NA	TRBV28	NA	TRBJ1-2	TGTGCCAGCAGCCCCCCGGGGGATGACTATGGCTACACCTTC	CASSPPGDDYGYTF
NA	TRBV2	NA	TRBJ1-6	TGTGCCAGCAGTGAATGGTCCCCGGTTTGGAATTCACCCCTCCACTTT	CASSEWSPVWNSPLHF
NA	TRBV27	TRBD1	TRBJ2-6	TGTGCCAGCAGCCCACGACAGGGGTCGGGGGCCAACGTCCTGACTTTC	CASSPRQGSGANVLTF
NA	TRBV7-2	NA	TRBJ1-3	TGTGCCAGCAGCGAAGCCGGGACAATCGAAAACACCATATATTTT	CASSEAGTIENTIYF